Reported below is one TCR beta chain. The antigen is undetermined. The CDR3 is 12 residues long. Trimming removed 0 bases from V and 4 bases from J, with 3 bases in between. Germline CDR1 and CDR2: SGHAT and FQNNGV. This sample stems from a study of graft-versus-host responses after intestinal transplantation. Study in general: Isolated intestinal, liver-intestinal, or multivisceral transplants were what recipients had. Each patient got anti-thymocyte globulin induction, then tacrolimus and steroids for approximately three years.

TCRdb's table, derived via immunoSEQ multiplex PCR, lists solely in-frame clones and lacks some. The data show 25,000 to 30,000 clones, with about 92% seen just once and around 0.72% held by the top ten. General study points: Ileal or blood samples showed some GvH clones first, and such clones were also found in recipient marrow.

The clonotype was recovered from a human patient who received an intestinal transplant, so some T cells may come from the graft donor. The chain has TRBV11-2 and TRBJ2-5; no reliable D call. This material consisted of PBMCs, taken 66 days after intestinal transplant. This CDR3 reads CASSLDRETQYF. The CDR3 nucleotides read TGTGCCAGCAGCTTAGACAGAGAGACCCAGTACTTC.